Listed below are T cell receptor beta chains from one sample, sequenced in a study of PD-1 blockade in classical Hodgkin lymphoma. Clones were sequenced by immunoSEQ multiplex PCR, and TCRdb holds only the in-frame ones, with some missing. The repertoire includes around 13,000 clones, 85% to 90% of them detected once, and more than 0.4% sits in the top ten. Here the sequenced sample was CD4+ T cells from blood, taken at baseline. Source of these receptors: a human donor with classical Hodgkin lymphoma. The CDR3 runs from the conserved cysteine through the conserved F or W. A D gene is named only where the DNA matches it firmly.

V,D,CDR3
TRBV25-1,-,CASSESGRSYGYTF
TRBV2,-,CASSENRNTEAFF
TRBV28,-,CASDPTNEKLFF
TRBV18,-,CASARATDTQYF
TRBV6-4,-,CASSDSPNSGANVLTF
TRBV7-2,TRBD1,CASSSGTGGPYEQYF
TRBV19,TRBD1,CASNRGLGNSPLHF
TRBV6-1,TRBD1,CASSDRRGLYEQYF
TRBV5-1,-,CASADRNNSPLHF
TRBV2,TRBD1,CALKGYRGRADTQYF
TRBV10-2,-,CASSVAQETQYF
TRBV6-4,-,CAPRDGNEKLFF
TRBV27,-,CASSLTRDSTDTQYF
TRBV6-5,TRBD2,CASSYTSSGIGETQYF
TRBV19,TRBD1,CASSMRTGMDTDTQYF
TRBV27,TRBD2,CASSRGLVGDTQYF
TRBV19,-,CASSIMGVYQPQHF
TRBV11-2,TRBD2,CASSLWYGTSGYEQYF
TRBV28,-,CASSSHPTGSFASPLHF
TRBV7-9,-,CASSSSGAGGISVALF
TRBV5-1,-,CASSSQGLLSSYEQYF
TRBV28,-,CASSLGGAVGYTF
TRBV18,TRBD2,CASSRGLAGSDTQYF
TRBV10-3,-,CAITTATYEQYF
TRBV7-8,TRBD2,CASSLGLAGASSYEQYF
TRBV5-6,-,CASSFNTGELFF
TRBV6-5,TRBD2,CASRPGLRSTDTQYF
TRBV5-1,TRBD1,CASSPGQGAGEQYF